The 10 T cell receptor beta chains presented below share a single source sample, sequenced in a study of T cell responses to AZD1222 COVID-19 vaccine. The table came from immunoSEQ multiplex PCR; TCRdb's copy has only in-frame clones and leaves some out. The repertoire holds approximately 140,000 clones, with approximately 92% as singletons. Sequencing used peripheral blood, obtained on day 0 of AZD1222 vaccination. These receptors came from an adult in good health.

This clone was recorded a few times. The CDR3 coding sequence is TGCGCCAGCAGTCACCCCAGGACAGGGGCAAAACAAGAGACCCAGTACTTC. Protein product: CASSHPRTGAKQETQYF. V gene TRBV23-1 combines with J gene TRBJ2-5; 9 positions agree with TRBD1. TRBV23-1 is marked as an open reading frame, function uncertain. CDR3 length: 17 amino acids. V shed 3 bases, J shed 2 bases, and the junction held 10 bases outside the gene matches.

This chain joins TRBV6-5 and TRBJ1-5; D ambiguous. The length of the CDR3 is 15 residues. Germline V CDR1 and CDR2: MNHEY, SVGAGI. Between the trimmed V and J ends, which lost 0 bases and 6 bases, there was a span of 12 bases. The CDR3 is CASSYSSGPSQPQHF. The CDR3 nucleotides read TGTGCCAGCAGTTACTCGAGTGGTCCGAGTCAGCCCCAGCATTTT.

The gene calls are TRBV30 and TRBJ2-7; D call uncertain. The V and J ends lost 2 bases and 5 bases respectively, with 16 bases between them. The CDR3 is 14 amino acids. Germline V gives CDR1 GTSNPN, CDR2 SVGIG (reference sequence). Written as DNA, the CDR3 is TGTGCCTGGAGTTTGGCGATTGTATCCAACGAGCAGTACTTC. It specifies CAWSLAIVSNEQYF.

The chain uses TRBV27 and TRBJ1-1, with 11 bases matching TRBD1. J lost 5 bases, V lost 5 bases, and 10 bases had no gene match. CDR1 is MNHEY, CDR2 SMNVEV, per germline (reference sequence). The CDR3 sequence is 16 residues long. CDR3 protein: CASSGGQGAPRTEAFF. The CDR3 region has the DNA TGTGCCAGCAGTGGCGGACAGGGGGCGCCGAGGACTGAAGCTTTCTTT.

This chain connects TRBV7-2 to TRBJ2-7; TRBD1 or TRBD2 may be the D gene (5 bases each). Trimming left V 5 bases short and J 2 bases short, with 13 bases between. The CDR3 sequence is 14 residues long. Germline V gene lookup returns CDR1 SGHTA and CDR2 FQGNSA. The CDR3 DNA sequence: TGTGCCAGCAGCCGGGACGGATCTGCCTACGAGCAGTACTTC. It codes for CASSRDGSAYEQYF.

The rearrangement joins TRBV5-4 to TRBJ2-3, with TRBD2 identical over 7 bases. V lost 5 bases and J lost 4; bases outside the gene matches: 10. Germline lookup yields CDR1 SGHNT and CDR2 YYREEE (reference sequence). The CDR3 totals 15 residues. The CDR3 loop is CASSSAASGSDTQYF. The CDR3 coding sequence is TGTGCCAGCAGTTCAGCAGCTAGCGGCTCAGATACGCAGTATTTT.

The chain recombines TRBV5-4 with TRBJ2-1; the D is unclear. V lost 4 bases to trimming and J lost 9 bases, with 11 bases between them. Germline lookup yields CDR1 SGHNT and CDR2 YYREEE (reference sequence). The CDR3 totals 12 residues. CDR3 coding DNA: TGTGCCAGCAGCAGACGCGGCCCTGAGCAGTTCTTC. The encoded protein is CASSRRGPEQFF.

The J gene is TRBJ2-7, the V gene TRBV29-1; 12 bases are shared with TRBD2. Trimming at V came to 4 bases and at J to 5 bases, leaving 12 bases not matched to a gene. Germline CDR1 SQVTM, CDR2 ANQGSEA. CDR3 length equals 16 residues. CDR3 in amino acids: CSVGGAKTSGRHEQYF. The CDR3 nucleotides read TGCAGCGTTGGGGGGGCTAAGACTAGCGGGAGACACGAGCAGTACTTC.

The chain employs TRBV7-2 and TRBJ2-7; no clear D gene. The CDR3 is made up of 15 amino acids. V dropped 5 bases and J dropped 3 bases, with 17 bases sitting between them. Germline V gene lookup returns CDR1 SGHTA and CDR2 FQGNSA. This CDR3 reads CASSPRGYKVYEQYF. DNA of the CDR3: TGTGCCAGCAGCCCACGTGGGTATAAAGTCTACGAGCAGTACTTC.

This clone has only one observation. V gene TRBV6-5 combines with J gene TRBJ1-3, with D hard to call. With 1 base removed from V and 0 bases from J, the gap between germline ends came to 4 bases. Per germline, CDR1 MNHEY and CDR2 SVGAGI. The CDR3 covers 14 residues. For the CDR3, the DNA is TGTGCCAGCAGTTACTACAACTCTGGAAACACCATATATTTT. It is translated as CASSYYNSGNTIYF.